The clone carrying this T cell receptor (beta chain) was detected ten times or more. Its antigen remains unidentified. This sample was taken from a study of T cell repertoires in cytomegalovirus infection. Turning to the study itself: It was the public TCR beta signatures that indicated both CMV infection and matching HLA type.

TCRdb ran MiXCR on the reads and lists one entry per CDR3 protein. Of 250,000 or so distinct CDR3 sequences listed, about a sixth are singletons. The study's findings and limits: There were carriers of CMV plus the relevant HLA, and cumulative public TCR beta family frequency identified them. HLA-C-restricted TCR beta clonotypes specific for CMV led the ex vivo response.

The germline V gene has CDR1 SGHVS and CDR2 FQNEAQ. The CDR3 has 19 residues. The trim removed 0 bases at V and 4 bases at J, leaving 13 bases unmatched. The sample consisted of CD8+ T cells from PBMCs. The chain is built from TRBV7-8 and TRBJ2-3, with 10 nucleotides matching TRBD2. The sequence was collected from a human donor in good health (CMV status not recorded). Some clones in this sample may be carry-over from other donors' samples. CDR3 DNA sequence: TGTGCCAGCAGCTTAGCGGACCTAGCGGGGGCCACGCACGCAGATACGCAGTATTTT. Residues: CASSLADLAGATHADTQYF.